The next 28 T cell receptor beta chains were all read from a single sample in a study of naive and memory T cell subsets. The beta constant-region primer was an equimolar mix of two oligonucleotides covering TRBC1 and TRBC2. The ligated cDNA underwent four PCR rounds using SP2 and nested alpha and beta constant-region primers. TCRdb recomputed calls from the UMI-ligation and nested PCR reads with MiXCR, one row per CDR3 protein. The sample includes approximately 140,000 distinct CDR3 sequences, over 20% seen only once; the top ten take roughly 0.1%. Findings and caveats of the study: A few larger clonotypes appeared in naive repertoires, especially CD8, possibly memory cells re-expressing CD45RA.

These TCRs' antigens remain unknown. Source material: naive CD4+ T cells from blood. All receptors come from a human donor in good health.

This clonotype was detected a few times. The CDR3 nucleotides read TGTGCCAGCAGTTACCGGACTAGCGGGGAGACCCAGTACTTC. Encoded protein: CASSYRTSGETQYF. The J gene is TRBJ2-5, the V gene TRBV6-5, with 11 nucleotides matching TRBD2. The CDR3 is made up of 14 amino acids. V dropped 2 bases and J dropped 5; count of bases not matched to a gene: 1. CDR1 and CDR2 from the germline V gene are MNHEY and SVGAGI.

This clonotype was picked up a small number of times. The rearrangement joins TRBV12-3 or TRBV12-4 to TRBJ2-1, with 7 bases aligning to TRBD2. The CDR3 has 16 amino acids. The V segment lost 6 bases and the J segment 0 bases; nucleotides outside the gene matches: 8. CDR3 amino acids: CASREGGSSSYNEQFF. For the CDR3, the DNA is TGTGCCAGCAGAGAGGGAGGGAGCAGCTCCTACAATGAGCAGTTCTTC.

This clonotype was counted ten times or more. This chain uses TRBV7-2 with TRBJ2-7; D perhaps matches TRBD2 (6 bases). Germline lookup yields CDR1 SGHTA and CDR2 FQGNSA. The CDR3 loop spans 15 amino acids. The V end was cut by 1 base, the J end by 1 base, with 11 bases between. CDR3 bases: TGTGCCAGCAGCTTAGTCTTGGCGGGATCCTACGAGCAGTACTTC. It is translated as CASSLVLAGSYEQYF.

This clonotype has just a few counts. V gene TRBV7-6 combines with J gene TRBJ1-1; 11 bases agree with TRBD1. V lost 5 bases to trimming and J lost 6 bases; unmatched junction nucleotides: 5. The germline gives CDR1 SGHVS, CDR2 FNYEAQ. CDR3 length: 14 residues. In DNA, the CDR3 is TGTGCCAGCAGCAAAGGACAGGGGGCCGCTGAAGCTTTCTTT. This translates into CASSKGQGAAEAFF.

This sequence joins TRBV20-1 and TRBJ1-5, with D uncertain. V lost 3 bases, J lost 0 bases, and 12 bases lay in between. Germline V lookup: CDR1 DFQATT, CDR2 SNEGSKA (reference sequence). This CDR3 is built from 15 residues. The CDR3 sequence is CSASRLIDSNQPQHF. CDR3 in DNA: TGCAGTGCTAGTAGACTGATTGATAGCAATCAGCCCCAGCATTTT.

The chain is built from TRBV7-9 and TRBJ2-7, with TRBD1 matching over 9 bases. Losses at the gene ends were 0 bases for V and 2 bases for J; bases not matched to a gene: 2. Looked up from germline, CDR1 is SEHNR and CDR2 is FQNEAQ (reference sequence). The CDR3 is 15 amino acids. The CDR3 DNA follows: TGTGCCAGCAGCTTAGCCGGGACAGGGACCTACGAGCAGTACTTC. Encoded protein: CASSLAGTGTYEQYF.

The chain is built from TRBV25-1 and TRBJ2-7, with a possible D match to TRBD2 (7 bases). The length of the CDR3 is 17 residues. Trimming took 4 bases from V and 5 from J, leaving 24 bases between them. Germline V gene data show CDR1 as MGHDK and CDR2 as SYGVNS. CDR3 loop: CASSGHRAGRGGDEQYF. CDR3 bases: TGTGCCAGCAGTGGCCATCGGGCAGGAAGAGGGGGGGACGAGCAGTACTTC.

Ten or more counts support this clonotype. This chain joins TRBV20-1 and TRBJ2-1; TRBD2 aligns across 9 bases. Germline V gene data show CDR1 as DFQATT and CDR2 as SNEGSKA (reference sequence). This CDR3 spans 15 amino acids. J lost 3 bases, V lost 3 bases, and 6 bases had no gene match. CDR3 coding DNA: TGCAGTGCTAGGCCCCTAGCGGGGAACTACAATGAGCAGTTCTTC. Protein: CSARPLAGNYNEQFF.

This clonotype occurred a few times. The DNA for the CDR3 is TGTGCCAGCACCCGGACAGATAATCAGCCCCAGCATTTT. It encodes CASTRTDNQPQHF. The chain employs TRBV28 and TRBJ1-5; TRBD1 might be the D (6 bases). The CDR3 covers 13 residues. The V end lost 7 bases, the J end lost 4 bases, and 11 bases lay between the germline ends. Germline CDR1 reads MDHEN; CDR2 reads SYDVKM.

This chain connects TRBV6-5 to TRBJ2-5; no definite D call. Looked up from germline, CDR1 is MNHEY and CDR2 is SVGAGI. V lost 5 bases to trimming and J lost 2 bases, with 12 bases between them. The CDR3 length is 14 residues. The CDR3 is CASSPSSRQETQYF. CDR3 coding DNA: TGTGCCAGCAGTCCATCTTCGAGACAAGAGACCCAGTACTTC.

This clonotype was seen a handful of times. The chain carries TRBV9 and TRBJ2-3; 12 nucleotides match TRBD2. There are 18 residues in the CDR3. With 4 bases clipped from V and 4 bases from J, the junction kept 13 bases outside the gene matches. Per the germline V gene, CDR1 is SGDLS and CDR2 is YYNGEE. The CDR3 is CASSPRASGRGGADTQYF. The CDR3 DNA is TGTGCCAGCAGCCCCCGGGCTAGCGGGAGGGGCGGGGCAGATACGCAGTATTTT.

This sequence joins TRBV30 and TRBJ2-1; D is tentatively TRBD1 or TRBD2 (5 bases each). With 5 bases removed from V and 0 bases from J, the gap between germline ends came to 11 bases. The CDR3 loop spans 14 amino acids. Germline assignment: CDR1 GTSNPN and CDR2 SVGIG (reference sequence). CDR3 amino acids: CAWSGTISYNEQFF. CDR3 coding DNA: TGTGCCTGGTCCGGGACCATCTCCTACAATGAGCAGTTCTTC.

This clonotype was observed a handful of times. The V gene is TRBV14, the J gene TRBJ2-2; D unresolved. Germline loops: CDR1 SGHDN, CDR2 FVKESK. CDR3 length equals 15 residues. The germline V and J ends were trimmed by 3 bases and 0 bases, with 8 bases remaining between them. The CDR3 sequence: CASSHYNANTGELFF. CDR3 in DNA: TGTGCCAGCAGCCATTACAACGCGAACACCGGGGAGCTGTTTTTT.

J is TRBJ2-7 and V is TRBV13, with D perhaps TRBD2 (6 bases). Germline CDR1 and CDR2: PRHDT and FYEKMQ (reference sequence). Trimming stripped 1 base from V and 3 bases from J, with 10 bases between. The length of the CDR3 is 14 residues. The CDR3 DNA follows: TGTGCCAGCAGCTTAGTCGCTAGCGTCTACGAGCAGTACTTC. This encodes CASSLVASVYEQYF. Supplemented by reference TRBV13 and TRBJ2-7, the full variable domain reads AAGVIQSPRHLIKEKRETATLKCYPIPRHDTVYWYQQGPGQDPQFLISFYEKMQSDKGSIPDRFSAQQFSDYHSELNMSSLELGDSALYFCASSLVASVYEQYFGPGTRLTVT.

V and J are TRBV9 and TRBJ2-5, with D perhaps matching TRBD2 (6 bases). This CDR3 contains 15 residues. The V end lost 4 bases, the J end lost 5 bases, and 18 bases lay between the germline ends. The germline gives CDR1 SGDLS, CDR2 YYNGEE. The CDR3 nucleotides read TGTGCCAGCAGCCCGCGACTAGGAGAAGGGGAGACCCAGTACTTC. Amino acid sequence: CASSPRLGEGETQYF.

In its sample, this clonotype was seen a few times. The chain employs TRBV6-6 and TRBJ1-2; D possibly corresponds to TRBD1 (6 bases). The V gene lost 6 bases and the J gene lost 8 bases, with 16 bases spanning the gap. The CDR3 sequence is 13 residues long. Germline V gene lookup returns CDR1 MNHNY and CDR2 SVGAGI (reference sequence). The CDR3 DNA reads as TGTGCCAGCAGGCCTCAGGGGACGGTAGGCTACACCTTC. Its translation is CASRPQGTVGYTF.

This chain joins TRBV2 and TRBJ2-5; D not certain. The V end was cut by 6 bases, the J end by 8 bases, with 13 bases between. The germline gives CDR1 SNHLY, CDR2 FYNNEI. There are 12 residues in the CDR3. The DNA for the CDR3 is TGTGCCAGCAGGCTGGAGAAGAGAACCCAGTACTTC. Translated: CASRLEKRTQYF.

This chain joins TRBV5-1 and TRBJ2-1, with D possibly being TRBD1 (6 bases). The CDR3 loop spans 15 amino acids. V was pared by 4 bases and J by 5 bases, with 16 bases between. Looked up from germline, CDR1 is SGHRS and CDR2 is YFSETQ. The CDR3 region is CASSRTAGLNNEQFF. The CDR3 nucleotides are TGCGCCAGCAGCAGGACAGCCGGATTGAACAATGAGCAGTTCTTC.

This clonotype was counted a few times. J is TRBJ2-3 and V is TRBV5-1, with 9 bases fitting TRBD2. Per the germline V gene, CDR1 is SGHRS and CDR2 is YFSETQ. The CDR3 totals 16 residues. The ends lost 0 bases at V and 10 bases at J; junction bases unmatched: 12. This CDR3 is CASSLEREALEAPQYF. The DNA of the CDR3 is TGCGCCAGCAGCTTGGAGCGGGAGGCCCTGGAAGCGCCGCAGTATTTT. Based on the CDR3 plus reference TRBV5-1 and TRBJ2-3, the full variable domain is KAGVTQTPRYLIKTRGQQVTLSCSPISGHRSVSWYQQTPGQGLQFLFEYFSETQRNKGNFPGRFSGRQFSNSRSEMNVSTLELGDSALYLCASSLEREALEAPQYFGPGTRLTVL.

This clonotype showed up just a few times. The chain joins TRBV3-1 to TRBJ2-1; tentatively, D is TRBD2 (5 bases). CDR1 is LGHDT, CDR2 YNNKEL, per germline (reference sequence). V was pared by 1 base and J by 8 bases, with 9 bases between. The CDR3 is made up of 13 amino acids. In DNA form, the CDR3 reads TGTGCCAGCAGCCAAGCGGGAAACCATGAGCAGTTCTTC. Its translation: CASSQAGNHEQFF.

This chain connects TRBV20-1 to TRBJ2-1; D gene uncertain. Germline assignment: CDR1 DFQATT and CDR2 SNEGSKA (reference sequence). The length of the CDR3 is 12 residues. V shed 3 bases and J shed 5 bases, with 8 bases lying between them. Written as DNA, the CDR3 is TGCAGTGCTAGGGCCAACCACAATGAGCAGTTCTTC. Translation: CSARANHNEQFF.

This clonotype was seen a few times. The rearrangement uses TRBV7-9 and TRBJ1-2; 7 bases line up with TRBD1. This CDR3 has 14 amino acids. The J segment lost 4 bases and the V segment lost 4 bases, leaving 6 bases of the junction unmatched. Germline loops: CDR1 SEHNR, CDR2 FQNEAQ (reference sequence). In nucleotides, the CDR3 is TGTGCCAGCAGCTCCCAGAACAGGGGCTATGGCTACACCTTC. This encodes CASSSQNRGYGYTF.

The chain couples TRBV15 to TRBJ2-1, with D uncertain. Trimming left V 3 bases short and J 5 bases short, with 8 bases between. The V gene's germline CDR1 is LNHNV and CDR2 YYDKDF (reference sequence). The CDR3 length is 13 residues. Here the CDR3 reads CATSSGPNNEQFF. The CDR3 DNA sequence: TGTGCCACCAGCAGCGGACCCAACAATGAGCAGTTCTTC.

In this sample, this clonotype turned up once. The J gene is TRBJ1-6, the V gene TRBV12-3 or TRBV12-4, with D tentatively TRBD1 (5 bases). The CDR3 extends over 15 amino acids. V gave up 2 bases and J gave up 8 bases, with 13 bases separating them. Here the CDR3 reads CASSLSGGRDSPLHF. The CDR3 nucleotides are TGTGCCAGCAGTTTATCGGGGGGAAGGGATTCACCCCTCCACTTT.

This clonotype was seen many times. This chain joins TRBV6-5 and TRBJ2-7; D not certain. V was clipped by 0 bases and J by 5 bases, with 8 bases between them. The CDR3 runs to 13 residues. Per the germline V gene, CDR1 is MNHEY and CDR2 is SVGAGI. CDR3 in DNA: TGTGCCAGCAGTTACTCGGTGGCCCACGAGCAGTACTTC. It yields the protein CASSYSVAHEQYF.

The chain combines TRBV28 with TRBJ2-3; TRBD2 is a possible D gene (6 bases). The CDR3 has 14 amino acids. Germline CDR1 is MDHEN and CDR2 is SYDVKM. The V end was cut by 7 bases, the J end by 0 bases, with 11 bases between. The chain's CDR3 is CASTEGASTDTQYF. In DNA, the CDR3 is TGTGCCAGCACGGAGGGAGCGAGCACAGATACGCAGTATTTT. Complete variable domain (other parts from reference TRBV28 and TRBJ2-3): DVKVTQSSRYLVKRTGEKVFLECVQDMDHENMFWYRQDPGLGLRLIYFSYDVKMKEKGDIPEGYSVSREKKERFSLILESASTNQTSMYLCASTEGASTDTQYFGPGTRLTVL.

V and J are TRBV6-5 and TRBJ1-2; D is uncertain. Trimming took 4 bases from V and 4 from J, leaving 13 bases between them. CDR1 MNHEY and CDR2 SVGAGI come from the germline V gene. The CDR3 covers 14 residues. CDR3 bases: TGTGCCAGCAGTTTAGGACGGGGTGGCTATGGCTACACCTTC. This translates into CASSLGRGGYGYTF.

The genes are TRBV27 and TRBJ2-3; 9 positions match TRBD1. The V gene end was trimmed by 3 bases and the J gene end by 5 bases; junction bases not matched to a gene: 3. The germline CDR1 and CDR2 sequences are MNHEY and SMNVEV (reference sequence). CDR3 length equals 14 residues. The CDR3 region is CASSLTGGEDTQYF. DNA for the CDR3: TGTGCCAGCAGTTTGACAGGGGGGGAAGATACGCAGTATTTT.